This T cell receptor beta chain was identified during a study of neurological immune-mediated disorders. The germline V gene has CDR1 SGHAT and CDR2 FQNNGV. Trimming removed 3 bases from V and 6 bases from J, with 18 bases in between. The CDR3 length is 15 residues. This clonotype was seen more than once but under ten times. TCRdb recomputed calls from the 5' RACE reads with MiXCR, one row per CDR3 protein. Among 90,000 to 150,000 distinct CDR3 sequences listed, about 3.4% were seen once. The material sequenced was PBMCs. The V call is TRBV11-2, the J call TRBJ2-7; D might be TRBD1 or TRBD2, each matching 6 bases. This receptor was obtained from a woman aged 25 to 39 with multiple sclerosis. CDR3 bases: TGTGCCAGCAGCTTCGGACAGAGGGGAGGCATCGAGCAGTACTTC. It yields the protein CASSFGQRGGIEQYF.